These 31 T cell receptor beta chains share one sample of origin, sequenced in a study of CXCR3-negative and CXCR3-positive naive CD8 T cells. Each TRB cDNA library was prepared by 5' RACE (with UMI labels). After re-calling the 5' RACE reads, TCRdb lists one entry per CDR3 protein, DNA absent. The sample spans over 70,000 distinct CDR3 sequences; the ten largest clones claim around 1.7%. Sample: naive CXCR3- CD8+ T cells from blood. The subset denotes: CD45RO-CCR7+CD27+CD95- naive CD8+ T cells lacking CXCR3 (TNR3-). The source of these receptors is a human donor in good health. Some clones in this sample may be carry-over from other donors' samples.

The CDR3 spells CASSLPDNEQFF. V gene TRBV5-6 combines with J gene TRBJ2-1. Per germline, CDR1 SGHDT and CDR2 YYEEEE. This CDR3 region has 12 residues.

This CDR3 is CASRAVGEQYF. The rearrangement links TRBV2 to TRBJ2-7. The CDR3 spans 11 residues. Germline values: CDR1 SNHLY, CDR2 FYNNEI.

The V and J genes are TRBV19 and TRBJ1-2; TCRdb picks TRBD1, but there is no DNA to check that call. The CDR3 has 14 residues. CDR1 is LNHDA and CDR2 is SQIVND in the germline V gene (reference sequence). The chain's CDR3 is CASSIWGQDHGYTF.

This chain connects TRBV5-5 to TRBJ2-5. CDR1 is SGHKS and CDR2 is YYEKEE in the germline V gene (reference sequence). The CDR3 consists of 12 residues. CDR3: CASSLIGETQYF. Together with reference TRBV5-5 and TRBJ2-5, the CDR3 gives the full variable domain: DAGVTQSPTHLIKTRGQQVTLRCSPISGHKSVSWYQQVLGQGPQFIFQYYEKEERGRGNFPDRFSARQFPNYSSELNVNALLLGDSALYLCASSLIGETQYFGPGTRLLVL.

The chain employs TRBV5-6 and TRBJ2-2; without DNA, the TCRdb call of TRBD1 cannot be checked. Germline V gene data show CDR1 as SGHDT and CDR2 as YYEEEE. The CDR3 totals 16 residues. The CDR3 reads CASSFLTELNTGELFF.

The chain uses TRBV5-1 and TRBJ1-6. The CDR3 runs 15 residues. Per germline, CDR1 SGHRS and CDR2 YFSETQ. Here the CDR3 reads CASSLEIDGDSPLHF.

This rearrangement joins TRBV20-1 to TRBJ1-6; without DNA, the TCRdb call of TRBD1 cannot be checked. The CDR3 spans 14 residues. CDR1 is DFQATT and CDR2 is SNEGSKA in the germline V gene (reference sequence). The CDR3 spells CSARDPGGVEPLHF.

This chain's CDR3 is CASSPLDSESYNEQFF. The chain couples TRBV7-2 to TRBJ2-1; the D call of TRBD1 rests on TCRdb alone, since no DNA is present to check it. This CDR3 has 16 amino acids. Per the germline V gene, CDR1 is SGHTA and CDR2 is FQGNSA.

The CDR3 loop is CASSNTRYEQYF. This chain joins TRBV6-4 and TRBJ2-7. The CDR3 runs 12 residues. CDR1 and CDR2 (germline): MRHNA, SNTAGT.

The chain employs TRBV29-1 and TRBJ2-1; there is no DNA to check the TCRdb D call of TRBD2. The CDR3 spans 12 residues. The V gene's germline CDR1 is SQVTM and CDR2 ANQGSEA. This CDR3 is CSVPGTLNEQFF.

The V and J genes are TRBV6-4 and TRBJ2-1; TCRdb proposes TRBD1, but this gene call is untestable without DNA. CDR1 is MRHNA, CDR2 SNTAGT, per germline. This CDR3 spans 14 amino acids. The CDR3 loop is CASSTSGGSDEQFF.

This chain connects TRBV20-1 to TRBJ2-5; the D call from TCRdb, TRBD2, cannot be confirmed without DNA. CDR3 length equals 13 residues. Germline values: CDR1 DFQATT, CDR2 SNEGSKA (reference sequence). CDR3 protein: CSAIKGLQETQYF.

This chain connects TRBV29-1 to TRBJ2-5; TCRdb selects TRBD1, and the lack of DNA leaves this call unchecked. The CDR3 sequence is 15 residues long. Germline loops: CDR1 SQVTM, CDR2 ANQGSEA. The CDR3 loop reads CSVELRGQVSETQYF. Full variable domain (rest looked up from reference TRBV29-1 and TRBJ2-5): SAVISQKPSRDICQRGTSLTIQCQVDSQVTMMFWYRQQPGQSLTLIATANQGSEATYESGFVIDKFPISRPNLTFSTLTVSNMSPEDSSIYLCSVELRGQVSETQYFGPGTRLLVL.

The chain uses TRBV3-1 and TRBJ2-5; TCRdb designates TRBD1, a call that cannot be tested without DNA. CDR3 size: 14 residues. The V gene's germline CDR1 is LGHDT and CDR2 YNNKEL (reference sequence). The CDR3 sequence is CASSQDLRGETQYF.

The rearrangement joins TRBV7-6 to TRBJ2-7. The CDR3 has 13 residues. CDR1 and CDR2 from the germline V gene are SGHVS and FNYEAQ. Here the CDR3 reads CASSLEGGTEQYF. Combining the CDR3 with reference TRBV7-6 and TRBJ2-7 gives the whole variable domain GAGVSQSPRYKVTKRGQDVALRCDPISGHVSLYWYRQALGQGPEFLTYFNYEAQQDKSGLPNDRFSAERPEGSISTLTIQRTEQRDSAMYRCASSLEGGTEQYFGPGTRLTVT.

The gene calls are TRBV19 and TRBJ2-7. This CDR3 spans 14 amino acids. From germline, CDR1 is LNHDA and CDR2 SQIVND (reference sequence). The CDR3 sequence: CASSPHRDAKEQYF.

The chain is built from TRBV7-2 and TRBJ2-3; no DNA is available, so the TRBD2 call from TCRdb remains unchecked. The CDR3 spans 17 residues. The germline gives CDR1 SGHTA, CDR2 FQGNSA. CDR3 loop: CASSRSGGGVGTDTQYF.

The V gene is TRBV13, the J gene TRBJ2-7; the TCRdb D gene call, TRBD1, has no DNA to confirm it. The CDR3 runs to 13 residues. Germline CDR1 is PRHDT and CDR2 is FYEKMQ (reference sequence). CDR3 sequence: CASSFVGAYEQYF.

The V gene is TRBV5-6, the J gene TRBJ2-1. CDR3 size: 11 residues. In germline, CDR1 is SGHDT, CDR2 YYEEEE. The CDR3 loop is CASSMSLEQFF.

The rearrangement links TRBV7-6 to TRBJ2-1; TCRdb reports TRBD1, a call that lacks DNA to check it against. The germline V gene encodes CDR1 SGHVS and CDR2 FNYEAQ. The CDR3 totals 16 residues. The CDR3 spells CASSLGTGGAHNEQFF.

The chain recombines TRBV5-1 with TRBJ1-1. This CDR3 has 14 amino acids. CDR1 and CDR2 from the germline V gene are SGHRS and YFSETQ. The CDR3 here is CASSLAGVDTEAFF.

The chain has TRBV6-5 and TRBJ2-1; TCRdb names TRBD1, which stays unverified in the absence of DNA. The V gene's germline CDR1 is MNHEY and CDR2 SVGAGI. CDR3 length: 15 amino acids. CDR3 residues: CASSRDSYSYNEQFF.

The chain joins TRBV7-9 to TRBJ2-7; the TCRdb call, TRBD1, lacks DNA for checking. There are 16 residues in the CDR3. The germline V gene has CDR1 SEHNR and CDR2 FQNEAQ (reference sequence). The CDR3 region is CASSLRGWDRGYEQYF. Based on the CDR3 plus reference TRBV7-9 and TRBJ2-7, the full variable domain is DTGVSQNPRHKITKRGQNVTFRCDPISEHNRLYWYRQTLGQGPEFLTYFQNEAQLEKSRLLSDRFSAERPKGSFSTLEIQRTEQGDSAMYLCASSLRGWDRGYEQYFGPGTRLTVT.

The CDR3 reads CSAGTGGYEQYF. The V and J genes are TRBV29-1 and TRBJ2-7; TCRdb selects TRBD1, and the lack of DNA leaves this call unchecked. This CDR3 is 12 amino acids long. CDR1 and CDR2 (germline): SQVTM, ANQGSEA.

The rearrangement joins TRBV4-3 to TRBJ2-7; TCRdb outputs TRBD1, but without DNA this stays unchecked. CDR1 and CDR2 from the germline V gene are LGHNA and YSLEER. This CDR3 has 18 residues. The CDR3 spells CASSQAATRTGTSYEQYF.

The rearrangement uses TRBV29-1 and TRBJ1-1; TCRdb lists TRBD1, though no DNA is available to test this call. The CDR3 loop spans 13 amino acids. CDR1 is SQVTM and CDR2 is ANQGSEA in the germline V gene. This chain's CDR3 is CSVWGLVNTEAFF.

This chain joins TRBV7-9 and TRBJ2-3; TCRdb reports TRBD1, a call that lacks DNA to check it against. The CDR3 runs 14 residues. Germline CDR1 SEHNR, CDR2 FQNEAQ (reference sequence). The CDR3 here is CASSPGVPRDTQYF.

The V and J genes are TRBV11-1 and TRBJ1-1. CDR1 and CDR2 from the germline V gene are SGHAT and FQDESV (reference sequence). The CDR3 contains 14 residues. The CDR3 is CASSLAEFPSEAFF.

The chain has TRBV23-1 and TRBJ2-1; TCRdb's D gene call, TRBD1, goes unchecked for lack of DNA. TRBV23-1 is sorted into the ORF group, with uncertain function. This CDR3 region has 15 residues. The CDR3 sequence: CASLPGAGLTNEQFF.

The chain employs TRBV4-3 and TRBJ2-2. Germline CDR1 is LGHNA and CDR2 is YSLEER. The length of the CDR3 is 12 residues. The CDR3 spells CASSQVPGELFF.

The rearrangement joins TRBV7-9 to TRBJ2-2; TCRdb names TRBD1, which stays unverified in the absence of DNA. Germline V gene data show CDR1 as SEHNR and CDR2 as FQNEAQ (reference sequence). CDR3 size: 17 residues. The CDR3: CASSLVYRDRGTGELFF.